The 3 T cell receptor beta chains below were found in one sample sequenced in a study of T cells in Graves' hyperthyroidism and ophthalmopathy. The investigators amplified TCR beta CDR3 regions from RNA transcripts. The HTBI set primed first-round TCR CDR3 RT-PCR. MiXCR was run by TCRdb on the multiplex PCR reads, yielding one entry per CDR3 protein. The sample has 300,000 or so distinct CDR3 sequences; 15% to 20% are singletons. The specimen was blood. The receptor source for this set is a woman between 45 and 60 years old with Graves' hyperthyroidism.

Turning to this clonotype: It is likely a read error, because the conserved phenylalanine at the end of the CDR3 is missing. The chain has TRBV2 and TRBJ2-5; TRBD1 agrees at 8 bases. The CDR3 spans 15 residues. The V and J ends lost 7 bases and 2 bases, in that order; junction bases with no gene match: 9. Per the germline V gene, CDR1 is SNHLY and CDR2 is FYNNEI. In nucleotides, the CDR3 is TGTGCCAGCAAGTCTGGGACAGGCCCTCAAGAGACCCAGTACCTC. Encoded protein: CASKSGTGPQETQYL.

This clonotype was seen many times. The genes are TRBV27 and TRBJ2-1; 9 bases are a match to TRBD2. Germline CDR1 is MNHEY and CDR2 is SMNVEV (reference sequence). The junction had 9 bases not matched to a gene; V was cut back by 6 bases and J by 6 bases. The CDR3 totals 15 residues. The DNA of the CDR3 is TGTGCCAGCAGCCCTAGCGGGAACCCACCCAATGAGCAGTTCTTC. It translates to CASSPSGNPPNEQFF.

This clonotype was counted many times. This chain uses TRBV27 with TRBJ2-5; a weak D match, TRBD2 (6 bases). Germline V lookup: CDR1 MNHEY, CDR2 SMNVEV (reference sequence). Trimming took 5 bases from V and 1 from J, leaving 14 bases between them. The CDR3 runs 15 residues. The DNA for the CDR3 is TGTGCCAGCAGTGGGAACGCAGCGGGCCAAGAGACCCAGTACTTC. Amino acids: CASSGNAAGQETQYF.